This T cell receptor (beta chain) was found in a study of response to subunit inactivated influenza vaccine. General study findings and limits: Every seasonal influenza vaccination brings in few new T cells, the authors suggested.

As concerns this clonotype: The target antigen is unknown.

TCRdb re-analysed the RT-PCR reads in MiXCR, keeping a single row per CDR3 protein. The sample shows about 500,000 distinct CDR3 sequences, approximately 15% of them seen only once. The CDR3 is made up of 17 amino acids. Germline assignment: CDR1 MNHEY and CDR2 SVGEGT. Trimming removed 0 bases from V and 6 bases from J; junction bases left unmatched: 10. This sequence originates from a man aged 50 to 69 who received an inactivated influenza vaccine. This material consisted of CD4+ T cells sorted from PBMCs, taken roughly 24 months after vaccination. The chain couples TRBV6-2 or TRBV6-3 to TRBJ2-1; 8 nucleotides agree with TRBD2. CDR3 nucleotide sequence: TGTGCCAGCAGTTACTCCCGGGGGGGGGCCTTTGGCAATGAGCAGTTCTTC. Translated, it gives CASSYSRGGAFGNEQFF.